Each of the 15 T cell receptor beta chains below was sequenced from the same sample in a study of identifying expanded T cells in peripheral blood. Profiling relied on immunoSEQ multiplex PCR, and the TCRdb table lists in-frame clones only, not all of them. The profile covers about 91,000 clones, with more than 70% appearing a single time and approximately 4% taken by the ten largest. What was sequenced was blood. Receptors originate from a person between 18 and 75 years old in good health.

V is TRBV15 and J is TRBJ1-2; TRBD1 is a possible D gene (6 bases). Trimming took off 1 base at V and 5 bases at J, with 20 bases between the two ends. Germline V gene lookup returns CDR1 LNHNV and CDR2 YYDKDF (reference sequence). This CDR3 has 17 residues. The CDR3 DNA reads as TGTGCCACCAGCAGAGGGTCGGACAGCTGGACGGAGTATGGCTACACCTTC. Its protein product is CATSRGSDSWTEYGYTF.

V usage is TRBV11-1 and J usage is TRBJ2-7; 8 nucleotides align to TRBD1. This CDR3 contains 15 residues. CDR1 and CDR2 (germline): SGHAT, FQDESV (reference sequence). J gave up 3 bases and V 4 bases, and 8 bases lay outside the gene matches. The CDR3 nucleotides are TGTGCCAGCAGCTCCTCCGGGACAGGCTTCTACGAGCAGTACTTC. It encodes CASSSSGTGFYEQYF.

The chain has TRBV5-1 and TRBJ2-5; a weak D match, TRBD1 (5 bases). Germline CDR1 is SGHRS and CDR2 is YFSETQ. Between the trimmed V and J ends, which lost 4 bases and 3 bases, there was a span of 10 bases. CDR3 length equals 13 residues. CDR3 nucleotide sequence: TGCGCCAGCAGCCCAGACAGAGAAGAGACCCAGTACTTC. Translating it yields CASSPDREETQYF.

This chain joins TRBV6-1 and TRBJ2-2; 8 nucleotides align to TRBD1. Germline assignment: CDR1 MNHNS and CDR2 SASEGT. V dropped 5 bases and J dropped 3; count of bases not matched to a gene: 5. CDR3 length equals 15 residues. The DNA for the CDR3 is TGTGCCAGCAGTTGGGGGACAGGCGACACCGGGGAGCTGTTTTTT. Its protein product is CASSWGTGDTGELFF.

The chain combines TRBV9 with TRBJ2-2; perhaps TRBD1 as D (5 bases). The ends were cut back, 1 base at V and 6 bases at J, with 10 bases in the middle. CDR1 and CDR2 (germline): SGDLS, YYNGEE. CDR3 length: 14 residues. CDR3 protein: CASSVNRQPGELFF. In nucleotides, the CDR3 is TGTGCCAGCAGCGTAAATAGACAGCCCGGGGAGCTGTTTTTT.

This clone was seen only once. For the CDR3, the DNA is TGTGCCAGCAGTGAAAAAAAAGGGGATGGCAATCAGCCCCAGCATTTT. Protein sequence: CASSEKKGDGNQPQHF. The chain links TRBV27 to TRBJ1-5, with a possible D match to TRBD1 (5 bases). Germline lookup yields CDR1 MNHEY and CDR2 SMNVEV (reference sequence). The V end lost 5 bases, the J end lost 2 bases, and 16 bases lay between the germline ends. CDR3 length: 16 amino acids.

The chain has TRBV11-2 and TRBJ2-5; 8 nucleotides line up with TRBD2. After removal of 7 bases from V and 5 bases from J, the junction contained 9 bases not matched to a gene. This CDR3 is 14 amino acids long. Germline V lookup: CDR1 SGHAT, CDR2 FQNNGV. The CDR3 DNA follows: TGTGCCAGCACAAGGAGCCGGGGGGGGGAGACCCAGTACTTC. Translating gives CASTRSRGGETQYF.

The chain uses TRBV28 and TRBJ2-5; 9 bases are shared with TRBD1. The V gene end was trimmed by 6 bases and the J gene end by 1 base; junction bases not matched to a gene: 9. CDR1 and CDR2 (germline): MDHEN, SYDVKM. This CDR3 is built from 16 residues. The CDR3 loop reads CASSPGTGGFQETQYF. The CDR3 DNA reads TGTGCCAGCAGCCCGGGTACAGGGGGCTTCCAAGAGACCCAGTACTTC.

This chain joins TRBV7-8 and TRBJ1-5; 7 positions agree with TRBD1. The J segment lost 0 bases and the V segment lost 1 base, leaving 3 bases of the junction unmatched. CDR1 is SGHVS and CDR2 is FQNEAQ in the germline V gene. The CDR3 runs to 16 residues. Here the CDR3 reads CASSLGTGHSNQPQHF. As DNA, the CDR3 is TGTGCCAGCAGCTTAGGGACAGGTCATAGCAATCAGCCCCAGCATTTT.

This clone was counted a single time. Written as DNA, the CDR3 is TGCGCCAGCAGCCCAGCGGGGGAGACCCAGTACTTC. This encodes CASSPAGETQYF. The genes are TRBV5-1 and TRBJ2-5; 7 nucleotides line up with TRBD2. Germline V gene lookup returns CDR1 SGHRS and CDR2 YFSETQ. Trimming cost V 4 bases and J 5 bases; bases outside gene matches: 2. This CDR3 is built from 12 residues.

The chain uses TRBV20-1 and TRBJ2-5, with TRBD1 matching 7 bases. This CDR3 has 10 amino acids. Germline V gives CDR1 DFQATT, CDR2 SNEGSKA (reference sequence). The junction had 5 bases not matched to a gene; V was cut back by 4 bases and J by 12 bases. In nucleotides, the CDR3 is TGCAGTGCTATTCTGGGGACAGAGTACTTC. Translation: CSAILGTEYF.

The chain's CDR3 is CASSLGVGRGYEQYF. The DNA for the CDR3 is TGTGCCAGCAGCTTGGGAGTCGGGAGGGGCTACGAGCAGTACTTC. The rearrangement uses TRBV7-2 and TRBJ2-7; TRBD2 agrees at 8 bases. V was clipped by 3 bases and J by 3 bases; unmatched bases: 7. Per the germline V gene, CDR1 is SGHTA and CDR2 is FQGNSA. CDR3 size: 15 residues.

The genes are TRBV28 and TRBJ2-6, with TRBD2 matching over 7 bases. V was pared by 6 bases and J by 1 base, with 6 bases of the junction left unmatched. Germline assignment: CDR1 MDHEN and CDR2 SYDVKM. The CDR3 has 16 residues. Here the CDR3 reads CASSPSGGSGANVLTF. Written as DNA, the CDR3 is TGTGCCAGCAGCCCGTCGGGGGGTTCTGGGGCCAACGTCCTGACTTTC.

The chain recombines TRBV5-6 with TRBJ2-1, with 8 nucleotides matching TRBD2. Germline V CDR1 and CDR2: SGHDT, YYEEEE. This CDR3 is 15 amino acids long. The J segment lost 8 bases and the V segment lost 4 bases, leaving 11 bases of the junction unmatched. Here the CDR3 reads CASSRTSIVFDEQFF. In DNA, the CDR3 is TGTGCCAGCAGCCGGACTAGCATTGTGTTCGATGAGCAGTTCTTC.

A single count supports this clone. The chain links TRBV30 to TRBJ2-7; the match to TRBD1 covers 11 bases. Trimming took 1 base from V and 3 from J; bases not matched to a gene: 2. From germline, CDR1 is GTSNPN and CDR2 SVGIG (reference sequence). The CDR3 is 14 amino acids. The CDR3 DNA sequence: TGTGCCTGGAGTGGGGACAGGGGGTTCTACGAGCAGTACTTC. Amino acid sequence: CAWSGDRGFYEQYF.